This TCR beta chain was captured in a study of identical twins. The sample holds many counts of this clonotype. V lost 0 bases and J 7 bases, leaving 8 bases between the germline ends. This CDR3 is 13 amino acids long. Germline assignment: CDR1 MRHNA and CDR2 SNTAGT. TCRdb fed the 5' RACE reads into MiXCR, producing one record per CDR3 protein. This table holds fewer than 250,000 distinct CDR3 sequences, around 6.9% found once. This sample was also put to use in a study of yellow fever vaccine responses in identical twins.

This sequence was found in a woman between 18 and 30 years old in good health. The chain combines TRBV6-4 with TRBJ2-3; D gene ambiguous. The sample consisted of memory (CD45RO+) T cells sorted from blood. The CDR3 sequence is CASSDSSENTQYF. CDR3 sequence (DNA): TGTGCCAGCAGTGACTCGAGTGAGAATACGCAGTATTTT.